The T cell receptor beta chain under discussion was sequenced for a study of cytomegalovirus exposure and HLA in healthy donors. Study conclusions and caveats: In a later analysis, TCR beta V- and J-gene trimming was associated with a missense DCLRE1C variant.

About this clone itself: Its antigen is currently unknown.

The CDR3 sequence is 16 residues long. V shed 4 bases, J shed 3 bases, and the junction held 7 bases outside the gene matches. Germline V CDR1 and CDR2: SGHRS, YFSETQ. The PCR had 60 Vbeta and 13 Jbeta primers. The repertoire was sequenced with immunoSEQ multiplex PCR; TCRdb's copy has only in-frame clones and lacks some. The repertoire consists of 150,000 to 200,000 clones, with about 13% occurring once and the leading ten covering 7.8%. The receptor was isolated from a man aged 45 to 65 in good health and CMV-seropositive. The rearrangement joins TRBV5-1 to TRBJ1-1, with 12 bases lining up with TRBD1. Sequencing was performed on PBMCs. CDR3: CASSEGTGGGYTEAFF. CDR3 DNA: TGCGCCAGCAGCGAAGGGACAGGGGGCGGATACACTGAAGCTTTCTTT.